The entry that follows covers one T cell receptor beta chain sequence. Its antigen is unknown. Generated by immunoSEQ multiplex PCR, the TCRdb table keeps only in-frame clones and is missing some. The sample lists roughly 7,900 clones, about 97% seen once, with less than 0.4% in the top ten. Deliveries were elective term cesareans at about 35-41 weeks, with no labor or membrane rupture. CDR3 length equals 17 residues. The germline V gene encodes CDR1 KGHSY and CDR2 FQNENV. Trimming removed 1 base from V and 0 bases from J, with 15 bases in between. This entry comes from a study of naive CD8 T cells in extremely preterm neonates. The study, taken as a whole, reports: Compared with older groups, preterm CDR3s were shorter, with fewer N additions and less trimming. Term neonates 0.3% to 0.45%, young children around 0.031%, adults approximately 0.0097%; preterm neonates shared approximately 2.5%.

The sequencing input was naive CD8+ T cells from cord blood. The TCR originated in a newborn in good health. V is TRBV16 and J is TRBJ1-2, with a possible D match to TRBD1 (6 bases). The CDR3: CASSQLQTPGANYGYTF. CDR3 coding DNA: TGTGCCAGCAGCCAATTACAAACCCCAGGGGCTAACTATGGCTACACCTTC.